This T cell receptor beta chain was retrieved from a study of shared clonotypes between healthy human individuals. In the study overall: Aged 18 to 49, the donors were a couple of women and a few men. Study-wide results and limits: Memory subsets had estimated richness that was generally smaller than that of naive subsets. It was observed that approximately 5% of naive CD4 clonotypes were shared across a handful of donors.

Only in-frame clones appear in the TCRdb table, and some are missing; sequencing was by immunoSEQ multiplex PCR. The table lists about 2.1 million clones, just over 90% of them singletons. It was CD45RO-negative cells, positively selected for CCR7, that made up naive CD8 cells, with terminally differentiated effector memory CD45RA+ cells excluded. Donors, healthy HIV-negative adults, lacked recent acute infections or vaccinations. CDR3 size: 15 residues. V lost 3 bases and J lost 7, with 16 bases in between. Germline V CDR1 and CDR2: MGHRA, YSYEKL. Comments on this clone: Its antigen is unknown. Other DNA sequences from this sample encode an identical CDR3 as well.

This receptor was obtained from a man between 18 and 29 years old in good health. Some clones in this sample may be carry-over from other donors' samples. This chain connects TRBV4-1 to TRBJ2-1, with D possibly TRBD2 on 6 matching bases. Sequenced input: naive CD8+ T cells from PBMCs. The CDR3 DNA is TGCGCCAGCAGCCAGGACCGGGGACGGGGGAATGAGCAGTTCTTC. As protein: CASSQDRGRGNEQFF.